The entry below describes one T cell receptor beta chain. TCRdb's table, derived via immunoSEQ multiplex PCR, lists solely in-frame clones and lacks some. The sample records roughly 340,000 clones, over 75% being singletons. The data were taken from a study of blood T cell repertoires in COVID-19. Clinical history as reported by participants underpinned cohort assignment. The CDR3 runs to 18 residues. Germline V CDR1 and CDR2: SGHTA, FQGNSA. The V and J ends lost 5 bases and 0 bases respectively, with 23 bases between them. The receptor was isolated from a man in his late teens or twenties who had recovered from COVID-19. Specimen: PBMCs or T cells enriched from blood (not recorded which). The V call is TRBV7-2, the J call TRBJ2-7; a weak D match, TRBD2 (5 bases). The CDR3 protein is CASSPRTGMAFFSYEQYF. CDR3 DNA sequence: TGTGCCAGCAGCCCGCGCACGGGGATGGCGTTCTTCTCCTACGAGCAGTACTTC.